This T cell receptor beta chain was found in a study of T cell repertoires in cytomegalovirus infection. Study context: TCR beta signatures that were public indicated CMV infection and matching HLA type.

Concerning this clonotype: Its antigen remains unidentified.

Each CDR3 protein is one row after TCRdb ran MiXCR on the reads. The repertoire holds around 260,000 distinct CDR3 sequences, with roughly 9% as singletons. Overall study results and limits: There were HLA-C-restricted CMV-specific TCR beta clonotypes dominating the ex vivo response. Cumulated frequencies of public TCR beta families served to identify carriers of CMV plus the relevant HLA.

The germline V gene has CDR1 MDHEN and CDR2 SYDVKM. Trimming cost V 4 bases and J 0 bases; bases outside gene matches: 0. The CDR3 sequence is 16 residues long. The receptor's source is a human donor in good health (CMV status not recorded). Some clones in this sample may be carry-over from other donors' samples. This chain links TRBV28 with TRBJ1-6, with 10 bases fitting TRBD1. Sequenced material: PBMCs. The DNA of the CDR3 is TGTGCCAGCAGTTGGGACAGGGGCTCCTATAATTCACCCCTCCACTTT. Encoded protein: CASSWDRGSYNSPLHF.